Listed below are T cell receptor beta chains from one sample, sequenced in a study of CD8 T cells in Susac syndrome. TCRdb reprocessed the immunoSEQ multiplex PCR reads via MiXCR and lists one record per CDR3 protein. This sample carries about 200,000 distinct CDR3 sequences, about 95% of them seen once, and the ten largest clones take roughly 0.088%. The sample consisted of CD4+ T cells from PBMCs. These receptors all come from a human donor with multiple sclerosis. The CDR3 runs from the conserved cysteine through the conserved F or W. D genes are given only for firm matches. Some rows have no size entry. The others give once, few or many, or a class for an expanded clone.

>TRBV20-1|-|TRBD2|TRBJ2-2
TGCAGTGCTAGAGATATACGGGGGGGAAACACCGGGGAGCTGTTTTTT
CSARDIRGGNTGELFF
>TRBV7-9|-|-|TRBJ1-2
TGTGCCAGCACGACCCCCGGGGCGAGGGGCTATGGCTACACCTTC
CASTTPGARGYGYTF
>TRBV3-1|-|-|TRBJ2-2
TGTGCCAGCACCCCCCTTCACACCGGGGAGCTGTTTTTT
CASTPLHTGELFF
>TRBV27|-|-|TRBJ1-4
TGTGCCAGCAGTTTAACCGGGGAGAAACTGTTTTTT
CASSLTGEKLFF
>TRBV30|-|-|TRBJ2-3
TGTGCCTGGAGTGCTCAGGGCCTACGCACAGATACGCAGTATTTT
CAWSAQGLRTDTQYF
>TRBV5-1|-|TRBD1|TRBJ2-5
TGCGCCAGCAGCCGAACGACAGGGCAACAAGAGACCCAGTACTTC
CASSRTTGQQETQYF
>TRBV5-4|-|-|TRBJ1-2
TGTGCCAGCAGCCAAGTGCCCTCCTCGTATGGCTACACCTTC
CASSQVPSSYGYTF
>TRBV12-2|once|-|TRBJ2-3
TGTGCAAGTCGCTCACCCCAATCCCATAATACGCAGTATTTT
CASRSPQSHNTQYF
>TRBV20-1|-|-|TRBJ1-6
TGCAGTGCTAGAGCCCTTGGTATATCCTATAATTCACCCCTCCACTTT
CSARALGISYNSPLHF
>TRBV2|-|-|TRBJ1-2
TGTGCCAGCAGTGAGGGACGTTACGATGGCTACACCTTC
CASSEGRYDGYTF
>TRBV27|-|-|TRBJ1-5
TGTGCCAGCAGTGACCAGGGGCCCCTCCGGCCCCAGCATTTT
CASSDQGPLRPQHF
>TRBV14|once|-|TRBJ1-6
TGTGCCAGCAGCCAACTACAGGGAGTTTCACCCCTCCACTTT
CASSQLQGVSPLHF
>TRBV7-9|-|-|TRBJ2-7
TGTGCCAGCAGCTTAGCAGGGACCATGGAGAACTTC
CASSLAGTMENF
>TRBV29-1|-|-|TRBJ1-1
TGCAGCGTTCTTCGATGGGGAGACACTGAAGCTTTCTTT
CSVLRWGDTEAFF
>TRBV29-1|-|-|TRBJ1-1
TGCAGCGTTGAAAAGGGGACCAACACTGAAGCTTTCTTT
CSVEKGTNTEAFF
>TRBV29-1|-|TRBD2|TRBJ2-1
TGCAGCGTTGGGACTAGCAATGAGCAGTTCTTC
CSVGTSNEQFF
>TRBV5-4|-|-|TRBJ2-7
TGTGCCAGCAGCTTCGGTGGCAGCTCCTACGAGCAGTACTTC
CASSFGGSSYEQYF
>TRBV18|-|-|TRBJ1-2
TGTGCCAGCTCACCATCCGGGGATATCGGCTACACCTTC
CASSPSGDIGYTF
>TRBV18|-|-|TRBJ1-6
TGTGCCAGCTCATACGACAGTAATAATTCACCCCTCCACTTT
CASSYDSNNSPLHF
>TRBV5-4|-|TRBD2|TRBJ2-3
TGTGCCAGCAGCTACACTAGCGGGGGAAGCACAGATACGCAGTATTTT
CASSYTSGGSTDTQYF
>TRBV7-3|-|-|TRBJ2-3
TGTGCCAGCAGCTTAACGGCAGGGCCCACAGATACGCAGTATTTT
CASSLTAGPTDTQYF
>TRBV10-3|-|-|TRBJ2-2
TGTGCCATCGGGTACACCCACACCGGGGAGCTGTTTTTT
CAIGYTHTGELFF
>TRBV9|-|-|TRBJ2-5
TGTGCCAGCAGCGTGCAGGGGTTCGAGACCCAGTACTTC
CASSVQGFETQYF
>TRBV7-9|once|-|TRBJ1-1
TGTGCCAGCAGCCCGGGACTTTTGATGGCTGAAGCTTTCTTT
CASSPGLLMAEAFF
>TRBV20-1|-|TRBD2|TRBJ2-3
TGCAGTGCTATAGCGGGAGGGCTTCCAGATACGCAGTATTTT
CSAIAGGLPDTQYF
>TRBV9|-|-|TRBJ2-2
TGTGCCAGCAGCGTAGCTATCGGGAGCGACACCGGGGAGCTGTTTTTT
CASSVAIGSDTGELFF
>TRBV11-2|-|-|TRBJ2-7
TGTGCCAGCAGCTGGCAAGGGATATCCTACGAGCAGTACTTC
CASSWQGISYEQYF
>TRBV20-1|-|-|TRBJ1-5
TGCAGTGCCAGACCGGACAGCCTCAATCAGCCCCAGCATTTT
CSARPDSLNQPQHF
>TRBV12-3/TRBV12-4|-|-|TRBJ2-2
TGTGCCAGCAGTTTATTCGGGGAGCTGTTTTTT
CASSLFGELFF
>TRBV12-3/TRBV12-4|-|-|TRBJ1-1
TGTGCCAGCAGTTTCAGGGCCTCGAACACTGAAGCTTTCTTT
CASSFRASNTEAFF
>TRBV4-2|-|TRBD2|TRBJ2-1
TGTGCCAGCAGCCAAGATACCGGGGGGGCCTACAATGAGCAGTTCTTC
CASSQDTGGAYNEQFF
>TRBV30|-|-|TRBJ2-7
TGTGCCTGGAACGGACGGCTCTCCTACGAGCAGTACTTC
CAWNGRLSYEQYF
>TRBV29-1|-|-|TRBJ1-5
TGCAGCGCCCTGGCCCAGGGGCAGCCCCAGCATTTT
CSALAQGQPQHF
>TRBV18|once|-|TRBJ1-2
TGTGCCAGCTCACCACCGGCTTCGGTAAAGGACTACACCTTC
CASSPPASVKDYTF
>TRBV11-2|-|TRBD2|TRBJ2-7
TGTGCCAGCAGCTTAGTTACGGGAGGGCCCTCCTACGAGCAGTACTTC
CASSLVTGGPSYEQYF
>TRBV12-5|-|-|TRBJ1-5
TGTGCTAGTGGTTGGGACAAAAGGTACCAGCATTTT
CASGWDKRYQHF
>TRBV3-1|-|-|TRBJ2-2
TGTGCCAGCAGCCCTAGAAGACGGACTAACACCGGGGAGCTGTTTTTT
CASSPRRRTNTGELFF
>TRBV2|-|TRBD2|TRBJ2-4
TGTGCCAGCAGGGGAGCGGGGGGCCCCGCCATTCAGTACTTC
CASRGAGGPAIQYF